What follows describes a single TCR beta chain. Antigen unknown. From CD4+ cells came CD45RA+ naive and CD45RA-negative memory subsets. This record belongs to a study of shared clonotypes between healthy human individuals. Regarding the study as a whole: Some clonotypes were shared by all four sorted-subset donors, while others were not shared. The non-shared ones had lower generation probabilities than the shared ones.

The CDR3 consists of 16 residues. Germline-derived CDR1 and CDR2 are SGHRS and YFSETQ. Between the trimmed V and J ends, which lost 1 base and 0 bases, there was a span of 10 bases. Genomic DNA per cell subset filled all wells of several immunoSEQ plates. The table came from immunoSEQ multiplex PCR; TCRdb's copy has only in-frame clones and leaves some out. The sample consists of some 1,100,000 clones, 75% to 85% of them appearing once. The material sequenced was memory CD4+ T cells from PBMCs. Subset given: CD45RA-negative fraction. This chain uses TRBV5-1 with TRBJ1-4, with a tentative D call TRBD1 (5 bases). This receptor was taken from a man between 18 and 35 years old in good health. Some clones in this sample may be carry-over from other donors' samples. The CDR3 protein is CASSLSGAPTNEKLFF. The CDR3 DNA sequence: TGCGCCAGCAGCTTGTCTGGGGCCCCAACTAATGAAAAACTGTTTTTT.